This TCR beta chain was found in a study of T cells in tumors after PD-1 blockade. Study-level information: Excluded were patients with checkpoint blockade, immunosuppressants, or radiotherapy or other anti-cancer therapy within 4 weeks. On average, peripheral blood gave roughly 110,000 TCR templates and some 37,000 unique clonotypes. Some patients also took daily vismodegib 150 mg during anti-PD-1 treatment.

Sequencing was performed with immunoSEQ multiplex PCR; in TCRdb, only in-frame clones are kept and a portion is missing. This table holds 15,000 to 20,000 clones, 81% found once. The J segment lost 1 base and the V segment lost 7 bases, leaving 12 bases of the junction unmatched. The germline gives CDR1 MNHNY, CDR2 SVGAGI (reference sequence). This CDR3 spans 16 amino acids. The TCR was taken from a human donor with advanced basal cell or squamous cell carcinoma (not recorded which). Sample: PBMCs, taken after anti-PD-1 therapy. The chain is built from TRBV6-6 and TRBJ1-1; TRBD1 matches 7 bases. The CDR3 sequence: CASNPKGGRKNTEAFF. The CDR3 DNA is TGTGCCAGCAATCCCAAAGGGGGCAGGAAGAACACTGAAGCTTTCTTT.